These T cell receptor beta chains were read from a single sample in a study of cytomegalovirus exposure and HLA in healthy donors. Profiling relied on immunoSEQ multiplex PCR, and the TCRdb table lists in-frame clones only, not all of them. Among around 120,000 clones listed, around 10% were seen once. Input material: PBMCs. The receptors were gathered from a man under 40 in good health and CMV-seronegative. CDR3s include the opening cysteine and the closing phenylalanine or tryptophan. Fields, in order: CDR3 length, J gene, clone size, D gene, V gene, CDR3 protein, CDR3 DNA. A D gene is named only where the DNA matches it firmly. Size values are once, few and many counts, or a class for expanded clones, and some rows have none.

>15|TRBJ2-1|few|TRBD1|TRBV5-4
CASSLWSGGRNEQFF
TGTGCCAGCAGCTTGTGGTCAGGGGGCCGTAATGAGCAGTTCTTC
>13|TRBJ1-5|few|.|TRBV7-2
CASSWDIDQPQHF
TGTGCCAGCAGCTGGGACATAGATCAGCCCCAGCATTTT
>13|TRBJ1-1|few|.|TRBV7-8
CASSLDSLTEAFF
TGTGCCAGCAGCTTAGACAGCTTAACTGAAGCTTTCTTT
>14|TRBJ2-5|few|TRBD1|TRBV5-4
CASSYRTGRETQYF
TGTGCCAGCAGCTACCGGACAGGGAGGGAGACCCAGTACTTC
>15|TRBJ1-1|.|.|TRBV6-1
CASSERIGGSTEAFF
TGTGCCAGCAGTGAAAGAATCGGGGGTTCCACTGAAGCTTTCTTT
>17|TRBJ1-6|.|.|TRBV5-1
CASSPGRGLSYNSPLHF
TGCGCCAGCAGCCCCGGGAGGGGTCTATCCTATAATTCACCCCTCCACTTT
>14|TRBJ2-7|.|TRBD2|TRBV28
CASRLPGGTYEQYF
TGTGCCAGCAGACTCCCGGGGGGAACCTACGAGCAGTACTTC
>15|TRBJ1-5|few|.|TRBV7-9
CASSSTLGPRQPQHF
TGTGCCAGCAGCTCCACCCTGGGGCCCCGGCAGCCCCAGCATTTT
>15|TRBJ2-1|few|TRBD1|TRBV7-8
CASTGGASSYNEQFF
TGTGCCAGCACAGGGGGCGCGAGCTCCTACAATGAGCAGTTCTTC
>13|TRBJ2-3|.|.|TRBV7-9
CASSPSPGDTQYF
TGTGCCAGCAGCCCATCCCCCGGGGATACGCAGTATTTT
>15|TRBJ2-3|few|TRBD2|TRBV12-5
CASGLTSASTDTQYF
TGTGCTAGTGGCCTCACTAGCGCAAGCACAGATACGCAGTATTTT
>16|TRBJ2-7|few|TRBD1|TRBV11-3
CASSWKGQGRSYEQYF
TGTGCCAGCAGCTGGAAGGGACAGGGGCGCTCCTACGAGCAGTACTTC
>17|TRBJ1-5|.|TRBD1|TRBV5-8
CASSASGQGKGNQPQHF
TGTGCCAGCAGCGCCTCGGGACAGGGGAAGGGGAATCAGCCCCAGCATTTT
>15|TRBJ2-2|.|.|TRBV5-1
CASSLEQGNTGELFF
TGCGCCAGCAGCTTGGAACAGGGCAACACCGGGGAGCTGTTTTTT
>12|TRBJ1-1|.|TRBD1|TRBV29-1
CSARGQGLEAFF
TGCAGCGCCCGGGGACAGGGGCTTGAAGCTTTCTTT
>19|TRBJ2-7|.|TRBD2|TRBV5-1
CASSLSGQVRLAGTYEQYF
TGCGCCAGCAGCTTGTCTGGGCAGGTTCGACTAGCGGGAACCTACGAGCAGTACTTC
>15|TRBJ2-1|few|.|TRBV7-9
CASSLYRGNYNEQFF
TGTGCCAGCAGCTTATACCGGGGGAACTACAATGAGCAGTTCTTC
>14|TRBJ2-1|.|.|TRBV6-5
CASSYRRGFHEQFF
TGTGCCAGCAGTTACCGTAGAGGATTTCATGAGCAGTTCTTC
>15|TRBJ2-7|.|.|TRBV21-1
CASSPTGTDFYEQYF
TGTGCCAGCAGCCCTACTGGGACAGACTTTTACGAGCAGTACTTC
>13|TRBJ2-7|.|TRBD1|TRBV18
CASSPGTGNEQYF
TGTGCCAGCTCACCAGGGACAGGTAACGAGCAGTACTTC
>13|TRBJ2-5|few|.|TRBV5-6
CASRRVYQETQYF
TGTGCCAGCAGACGCGTGTACCAAGAGACCCAGTACTTC
>15|TRBJ2-1|.|.|TRBV7-6
CASSLVPLAGNEQFF
TGTGCCAGCAGCTTAGTACCACTAGCTGGCAATGAGCAGTTCTTC
>20|TRBJ2-1|.|TRBD2|TRBV28
CASSSLTSGRRKSTYNEQFF
TGTGCCAGCAGTTCCCTGACTAGCGGAAGAAGGAAAAGTACCTACAATGAGCAGTTCTTC
>15|TRBJ2-7|.|.|TRBV7-8
CASSLAVGVSYEQYF
TGTGCCAGCAGCTTAGCGGTCGGGGTCTCCTACGAGCAGTACTTC
>16|TRBJ1-5|.|.|TRBV7-2
CASSQIRPSGNQPQHF
TGTGCCAGCAGCCAAATCCGGCCCTCCGGGAATCAGCCCCAGCATTTT
>14|TRBJ2-5|few|.|TRBV10-3
CAINGQGFQETQYF
TGTGCCATCAACGGCCAGGGTTTCCAAGAGACCCAGTACTTC
>13|TRBJ1-2|.|.|TRBV29-1
CSASDGLNYGYTF
TGCAGCGCCTCGGACGGACTTAACTATGGCTACACCTTC
>14|TRBJ2-7|.|.|TRBV5-1
CASSLGGRSYEQYF
TGCGCCAGCAGCTTGGGGGGGCGCTCCTACGAGCAGTACTTC
>13|TRBJ2-3|few|TRBD2|TRBV27
CAAGTSGADTQYF
TGTGCGGCTGGGACTAGCGGAGCAGATACGCAGTATTTT
>16|TRBJ1-4|.|.|TRBV11-2
CASSLDMGGAMKKLFF
TGTGCCAGCAGCTTAGATATGGGGGGTGCTATGAAAAAACTGTTTTTT
>13|TRBJ2-1|.|TRBD1|TRBV7-3
CASSLTGGREQFF
TGTGCCAGCAGCTTAACAGGGGGCCGTGAGCAGTTCTTC
>12|TRBJ1-3|few|.|TRBV9
CASQGSGNTIYF
TGTGCCAGTCAGGGATCTGGAAACACCATATATTTT
>15|TRBJ2-7|few|TRBD2|TRBV6-5
CASSYLAGANYEQYF
TGTGCCAGCAGTTACTTAGCGGGAGCGAACTACGAGCAGTACTTC
>13|TRBJ1-2|.|.|TRBV6-1
CASSGNRETGYTF
TGTGCCAGCAGCGGGAACAGGGAAACTGGCTACACCTTC
>15|TRBJ2-6|.|.|TRBV2
CASSGQISGANVLTF
TGTGCCAGCAGTGGACAGATCTCTGGGGCCAACGTCCTGACTTTC
>15|TRBJ1-2|few|.|TRBV4-3
CASSPQLSSNYGYTF
TGCGCCAGCAGCCCCCAATTATCCAGTAACTATGGCTACACCTTC
>14|TRBJ1-1|few|.|TRBV30
CAWSVPGRNTEAFF
TGTGCCTGGAGTGTACCGGGGAGGAACACTGAAGCTTTCTTT